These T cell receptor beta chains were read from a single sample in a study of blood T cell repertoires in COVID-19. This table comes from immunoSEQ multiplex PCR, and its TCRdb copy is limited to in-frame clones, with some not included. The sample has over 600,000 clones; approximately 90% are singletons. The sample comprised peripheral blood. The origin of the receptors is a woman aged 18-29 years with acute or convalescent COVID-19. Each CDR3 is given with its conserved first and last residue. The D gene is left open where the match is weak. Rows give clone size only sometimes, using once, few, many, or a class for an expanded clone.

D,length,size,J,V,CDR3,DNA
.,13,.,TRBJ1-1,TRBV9,CASSSGDRGGAFF,TGTGCCAGCAGCTCTGGAGATCGGGGGGGAGCTTTCTTT
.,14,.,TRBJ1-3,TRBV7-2,CASSPLLSGNTIYF,TGTGCCAGCAGTCCCCTACTCTCTGGAAACACCATATATTTT
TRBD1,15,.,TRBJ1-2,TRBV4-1,CASSQEGGQDYGYTF,TGCGCCAGCAGCCAAGAAGGGGGCCAAGACTATGGCTACACCTTC
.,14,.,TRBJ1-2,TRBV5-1,CASSLLGHGNGYTF,TGCGCCAGCAGCCTACTCGGGCACGGGAATGGCTACACCTTC
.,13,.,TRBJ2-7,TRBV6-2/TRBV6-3,CASSSGRGHEQYF,TGTGCCAGCAGTTCGGGGCGGGGCCACGAGCAGTACTTC
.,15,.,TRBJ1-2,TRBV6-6,CASSYYAGANYGYTF,TGTGCCAGCAGTTACTACGCAGGGGCAAACTATGGCTACACCTTC
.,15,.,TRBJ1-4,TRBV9,CASSNTGSQAGKLFF,TGTGCCAGCAGCAATACAGGGTCGCAAGCTGGAAAACTGTTTTTT
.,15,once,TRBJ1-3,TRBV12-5,CASGLSGFSGNTIYF,TGTGCTAGTGGTTTGTCGGGGTTTTCTGGAAACACCATATATTTT
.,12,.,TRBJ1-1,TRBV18,CASSPSNTEAFF,TGTGCCAGCTCACCATCAAACACTGAAGCTTTCTTT
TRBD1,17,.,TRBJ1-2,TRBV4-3,CASSQEGRGRGRDGYTF,TGCGCCAGCAGCCAAGAGGGCAGGGGGCGAGGGCGGGACGGCTACACCTTC
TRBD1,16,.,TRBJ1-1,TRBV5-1,CASSLRTGGMGTEAFF,TGCGCCAGCAGCTTACGGACAGGGGGCATGGGCACTGAAGCTTTCTTT
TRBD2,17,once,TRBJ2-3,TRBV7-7,CASSPTRGSGGSDTQYF,TGTGCCAGCAGCCCGACCAGAGGTAGCGGGGGCTCAGATACGCAGTATTTT
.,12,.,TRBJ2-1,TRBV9,CASSGGYNEQFF,TGTGCCAGCAGCGGAGGATACAATGAGCAGTTCTTC
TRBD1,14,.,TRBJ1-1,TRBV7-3,CASSFTPGQGQAFF,TGTGCCAGCAGCTTCACCCCCGGACAGGGACAAGCTTTCTTT
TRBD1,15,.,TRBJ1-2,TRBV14,CASSQGGTGLYGYTF,TGTGCCAGCAGCCAAGGGGGGACAGGACTCTATGGCTACACCTTC
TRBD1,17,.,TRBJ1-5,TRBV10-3,CAISLGQGRGSNQPQHF,TGTGCCATCAGCCTAGGACAGGGGAGGGGAAGCAATCAGCCCCAGCATTTT
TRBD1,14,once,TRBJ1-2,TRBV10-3,CAISGTGPFYGYTF,TGTGCCATCAGTGGGACAGGGCCCTTTTATGGCTACACCTTC
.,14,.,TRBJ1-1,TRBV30,CAWSVWDGGTEAFF,TGTGCCTGGAGTGTCTGGGATGGGGGGACTGAAGCTTTCTTT
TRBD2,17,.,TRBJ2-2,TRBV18,CASSPGLGAAGEGELFF,TGTGCCAGCTCACCGGGACTAGGGGCCGCGGGGGAGGGGGAGCTGTTTTTT
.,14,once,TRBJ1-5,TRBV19,CTFPGGGSNQPQHF,TGTACCTTCCCGGGGGGAGGAAGCAATCAGCCCCAGCATTTT
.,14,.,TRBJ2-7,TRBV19,CASKGERQIYEQYF,TGTGCCAGCAAGGGGGAAAGACAGATATACGAGCAGTACTTC
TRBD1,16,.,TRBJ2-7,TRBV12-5,CASGWDRGENSYEQYF,TGTGCTAGTGGTTGGGACAGGGGTGAGAACTCCTACGAGCAGTACTTC
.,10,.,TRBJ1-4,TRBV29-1,CSVLNEKLFF,TGCAGCGTTCTAAATGAAAAACTGTTTTTT
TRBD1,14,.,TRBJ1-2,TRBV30,CAWSHRGGIGGYTF,TGTGCCTGGAGTCACAGGGGGGGGATAGGTGGCTACACCTTC
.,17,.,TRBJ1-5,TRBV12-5,CASGPWGDLYSNQPQHF,TGTGCTAGTGGTCCCTGGGGGGATTTATATAGCAATCAGCCCCAGCATTTT
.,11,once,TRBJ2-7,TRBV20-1,CSARKSLEQYF,TGCAGTGCTAGAAAATCCCTCGAGCAGTACTTC
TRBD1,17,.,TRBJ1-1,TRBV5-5,CASSFSGTGGVDTEAFF,TGTGCCAGCAGCTTTTCTGGGACAGGGGGCGTAGACACTGAAGCTTTCTTT
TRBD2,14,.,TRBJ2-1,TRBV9,CASSPAGGWNEQFF,TGTGCCAGCAGCCCAGCGGGGGGTTGGAATGAGCAGTTCTTC
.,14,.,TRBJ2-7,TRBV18,CASSPKGKPYEQYF,TGTGCCAGCTCACCAAAGGGGAAACCCTACGAGCAGTACTTC
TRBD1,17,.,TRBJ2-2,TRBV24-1,CATSDLTGTGVTGELFF,TGTGCCACCAGTGATTTAACCGGGACAGGGGTGACCGGGGAGCTGTTTTTT
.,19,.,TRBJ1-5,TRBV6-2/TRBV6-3,CASSYSAGPIHGLERPQHF,TGTGCCAGCAGTTACTCGGCGGGGCCTATCCATGGGTTAGAGAGGCCCCAGCATTTT
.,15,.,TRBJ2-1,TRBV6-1,CASSEDGSSYNEQFF,TGTGCCAGCAGCGAAGACGGGAGCTCCTACAATGAGCAGTTCTTC
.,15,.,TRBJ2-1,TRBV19,CASSLVLGAYNEQFF,TGTGCCAGTAGTCTCGTTTTAGGGGCCTACAATGAGCAGTTCTTC
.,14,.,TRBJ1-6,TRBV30,CACNRGTDNSPLHF,TGTGCCTGCAACCGGGGTACAGATAATTCACCCCTCCACTTT
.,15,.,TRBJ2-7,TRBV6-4,CATANPGKHDYEQYF,TGTGCCACCGCTAATCCAGGGAAACATGACTACGAGCAGTACTTC
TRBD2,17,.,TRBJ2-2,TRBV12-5,CASGLAQLAGDTGELFF,TGTGCTAGTGGTTTGGCCCAACTAGCGGGGGACACCGGGGAGCTGTTTTTT
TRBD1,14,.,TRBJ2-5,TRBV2,CASSEGQQQETQYF,TGTGCCAGCAGTGAGGGACAGCAGCAAGAGACCCAGTACTTC
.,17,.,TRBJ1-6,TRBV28,CASTTGQVIPSYSPLHF,TGTGCCAGCACCACGGGACAAGTTATCCCCTCTTATTCACCCCTCCACTTT
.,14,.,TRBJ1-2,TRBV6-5,CASSYSGQGEGYTF,TGTGCCAGCAGTTACTCGGGGCAGGGTGAAGGCTACACCTTC
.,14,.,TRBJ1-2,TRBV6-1,CASSEARTTVGYTF,TGTGCCAGCAGTGAAGCGCGAACAACAGTAGGCTACACCTTC
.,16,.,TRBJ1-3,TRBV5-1,CASSLAGARSGNTIYF,TGCGCCAGCAGCTTGGCTGGGGCCCGCTCTGGAAACACCATATATTTT
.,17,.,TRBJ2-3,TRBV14,CASSQGRGVPRTDTQYF,TGTGCCAGCAGCCAAGGCAGGGGGGTACCCCGCACAGATACGCAGTATTTT
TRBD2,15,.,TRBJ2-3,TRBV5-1,CASSVWGGGADTQYF,TGCGCCAGCAGCGTCTGGGGCGGGGGGGCAGATACGCAGTATTTT
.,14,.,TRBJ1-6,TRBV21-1,CASSKQGSSAPLHF,TGTGCCAGCAGCAAACAGGGTTCTTCTGCACCCCTCCACTTT
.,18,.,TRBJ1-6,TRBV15,CATSRDGGTVFYNSPLHF,TGTGCCACCAGCAGAGATGGGGGGACGGTCTTCTATAATTCACCCCTCCACTTT
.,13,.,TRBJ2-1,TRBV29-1,CSVVRSSYNEQFF,TGCAGCGTTGTAAGGAGCTCCTACAATGAGCAGTTCTTC
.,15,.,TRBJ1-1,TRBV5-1,CASSLGQTADTEAFF,TGCGCCAGCAGCTTGGGACAGACCGCGGACACTGAAGCTTTCTTT
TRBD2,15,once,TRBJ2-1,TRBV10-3,CATRQAGALLDEQFF,TGTGCCACCCGGCAAGCGGGGGCCCTTTTAGATGAGCAGTTCTTC
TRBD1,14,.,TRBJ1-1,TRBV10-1,CASPQEGANTEAFF,TGCGCCAGCCCTCAGGAGGGGGCGAACACTGAAGCTTTCTTT